A single sample gave rise to the 18 T cell receptor beta chains below, sequenced in a study of siplizumab effects on memory and regulatory T cells (dated by TCRdb to about 2019). The method behind the library was the immunoSEQ multiplex PCR assay. Drawn from immuneACCESS, this table holds only the in-frame rearrangements with V and J called that TCRdb kept. Clones are partly lost; checked studies trace under half to an unresolved V gene and leave the rest unexplained. The sample data list 62,000 or so clones, and approximately 87% of these were observed just once. The ten biggest clones cover about 3.8% of the sample. Sequencing was done on a sample of memory CD4+ T cells sorted from blood. Taken with the paper, the label for cell subset or site translates to: unstimulated CD4+ memory T cells. Receptor source: a human donor in good health.

The gene calls are TRBV9 and TRBJ2-4; 13 bases align to TRBD2. Germline V CDR1 and CDR2: SGDLS, YYNGEE. The CDR3 extends over 19 amino acids. V lost 0 bases to trimming and J lost 0 bases; unmatched junction nucleotides: 6. The CDR3 loop reads CASSVEGLAGSIAKNIQYF. The CDR3 nucleotides read TGTGCCAGCAGCGTAGAGGGACTAGCGGGGAGTATAGCCAAAAACATTCAGTACTTC.

V gene TRBV19 combines with J gene TRBJ2-3; D is undetermined. Germline assignment: CDR1 LNHDA and CDR2 SQIVND (reference sequence). CDR3 length equals 13 residues. V lost 7 bases and J 6 bases, leaving 14 bases between the germline ends. CDR3 bases: TGTGCCAGTACACCCCGATCGTGGGATACGCAGTATTTT. This sequence encodes CASTPRSWDTQYF. The full variable domain, with the rest looked up from reference TRBV19 and TRBJ2-3, is DGGITQSPKYLFRKEGQNVTLSCEQNLNHDAMYWYRQDPGQGLRLIYYSQIVNDFQKGDIAEGYSVSREKKESFPLTVTSAQKNPTAFYLCASTPRSWDTQYFGPGTRLTVL.

A note on this clone: One end of the junction is discordant with germline, which a read error may explain. This chain links TRBV20-1 with TRBJ2-7, with D unresolved. The germline CDR1 and CDR2 sequences are DFQATT and SNEGSKA (reference sequence). The length of the CDR3 is 11 residues. CDR3 nucleotides: TGCAGTGCTAGAGAGGTGTACGGGCAGTACTTC. Translating it yields CSAREVYGQYF.

This rearrangement joins TRBV18 to TRBJ2-7; D uncertain. Trimming shortened V by 0 bases and J by 0 bases, and 15 bases separated the two germline ends. Germline loops: CDR1 KGHSH, CDR2 LQKENI. There are 17 residues in the CDR3. As DNA, the CDR3 is TGTGCCAGCTCACCACCTAATACTCTATTCCTCTCCTACGAGCAGTACTTC. Protein: CASSPPNTLFLSYEQYF.

The chain combines TRBV27 with TRBJ2-1, with 7 bases fitting TRBD1. This CDR3 contains 15 residues. CDR1 and CDR2 (germline): MNHEY, SMNVEV (reference sequence). The V gene end was trimmed by 5 bases and the J gene end by 4 bases; junction bases not matched to a gene: 8. CDR3 sequence reads: CASSLLGTAYNEQFF. The CDR3 DNA reads as TGTGCCAGCAGTCTACTCGGGACAGCTTACAATGAGCAGTTCTTC.

This clone was counted a few times. The chain uses TRBV7-2 and TRBJ2-5; D is perhaps TRBD1 (5 bases). Trimming cost V 2 bases and J 5 bases, with 12 bases left between them. Germline loops: CDR1 SGHTA, CDR2 FQGNSA. The CDR3 loop spans 14 amino acids. The CDR3 bases are TGTGCCAGCAGCTTACCGGGCAGGGTCGAGACCCAGTACTTC. Residues: CASSLPGRVETQYF.

The V gene is TRBV5-1, the J gene TRBJ1-4; the match to TRBD1 covers 10 bases. Per the germline V gene, CDR1 is SGHRS and CDR2 is YFSETQ. This CDR3 has 15 amino acids. V gave up 4 bases and J gave up 6 bases; unmatched junction bases: 6. CDR3 nucleotide sequence: TGCGCCAGCAGCAGAACCGGGACAGGGGATGAAAAACTGTTTTTT. Translating gives CASSRTGTGDEKLFF.

This chain joins TRBV4-2 and TRBJ1-3; D uncertain. Between the trimmed V and J ends, which lost 0 bases and 0 bases, there was a span of 9 bases. Germline CDR1 is LGHNA and CDR2 is YNFKEQ. This CDR3 comprises 16 residues. CDR3 loop: CASSQDLGSSGNTIYF. CDR3 DNA sequence: TGTGCCAGCAGCCAAGATTTGGGGAGCTCTGGAAACACCATATATTTT.

CDR3 sequence: CASSGWDTQYF. CDR3 nucleotide sequence: TGTGCCAGCAGTGGGTGGGATACGCAGTATTTT. The chain couples TRBV6-5 to TRBJ2-3; D not certain. The germline V gene encodes CDR1 MNHEY and CDR2 SVGAGI. Trimming removed 5 bases at V and 6 bases at J, with 6 bases between. This CDR3 spans 11 amino acids.

V is TRBV27 and J is TRBJ1-2; D uncertain. The V and J ends lost 6 bases and 4 bases respectively, with 15 bases between them. The CDR3 has 14 amino acids. Germline CDR1 and CDR2: MNHEY and SMNVEV (reference sequence). CDR3 region: CASRGGGTLYGYTF. CDR3 bases: TGTGCCAGCAGGGGAGGCGGAACGCTCTATGGCTACACCTTC.

The chain carries TRBV9 and TRBJ2-2, with a possible D match to TRBD2 (5 bases). This CDR3 is 15 amino acids long. Germline V gene data show CDR1 as SGDLS and CDR2 as YYNGEE. V lost 3 bases, J lost 5 bases, and 14 bases lay in between. For the CDR3, the DNA is TGTGCCAGCAGCGAATCCGGGGAGAGAACCGGGGAGCTGTTTTTT. Translating gives CASSESGERTGELFF.

This clone was picked up one time. The genes are TRBV6-5 and TRBJ2-2, with 7 positions matching TRBD1. Unmatched junction bases numbered 8, after V lost 8 bases and J lost 5 bases. The CDR3 sequence is 14 residues long. Germline lookup yields CDR1 MNHEY and CDR2 SVGAGI. CDR3 bases: TGTGCCAGCGTGTCGGGACAGCTAACCGGGGAGCTGTTTTTT. Its translation is CASVSGQLTGELFF.

On this clone: Distinct nucleotide sequences in the sample also encode this CDR3. The V call is TRBV19, the J call TRBJ1-2; a possible D gene is TRBD1 (5 bases). Trimming left V 3 bases short and J 4 bases short, with 6 bases between. From germline, CDR1 is LNHDA and CDR2 SQIVND (reference sequence). The length of the CDR3 is 12 residues. In DNA form, the CDR3 reads TGTGCCAGTAGTATTGACAGCTATGGCTACACCTTC. Its protein is CASSIDSYGYTF.

The chain couples TRBV5-6 to TRBJ1-4; D possibly corresponds to TRBD1 (6 bases). This CDR3 is 14 amino acids long. The V end was cut by 0 bases, the J end by 8 bases, with 11 bases between. CDR1 is SGHDT, CDR2 YYEEEE, per germline. This chain's CDR3 is CASSLGQGQEKLFF. CDR3 nucleotides: TGTGCCAGCAGCTTGGGCCAGGGGCAAGAAAAACTGTTTTTT. Supplemented by reference TRBV5-6 and TRBJ1-4, the full variable domain reads DAGVTQSPTHLIKTRGQQVTLRCSPKSGHDTVSWYQQALGQGPQFIFQYYEEEERQRGNFPDRFSGHQFPNYSSELNVNALLLGDSALYLCASSLGQGQEKLFFGSGTQLSVL.

This chain uses TRBV6-6 with TRBJ1-5; D might be TRBD1 (6 bases). The germline V and J ends were trimmed by 5 bases and 6 bases, with 14 bases remaining between them. Germline CDR1 and CDR2: MNHNY and SVGAGI (reference sequence). CDR3 length: 14 amino acids. CDR3 nucleotides: TGTGCCAGCAGTACGCAGGGGTTGGGTCAGCCCCAGCATTTT. Amino acid sequence: CASSTQGLGQPQHF.

Turning to this clone: One junction end does not reproduce the germline sequence, and a read error may be involved. CDR3 nucleotides: TGTGCCAGCAGCTTGTTCGGACCCCGACCCACTGAAGCTTTCTTT. It yields the protein CASSLFGPRPTEAFF. The J gene is TRBJ1-1, the V gene TRBV5-1; D ambiguous. This CDR3 has 15 amino acids. CDR1 is SGHRS and CDR2 is YFSETQ in the germline V gene.

The genes are TRBV11-2 and TRBJ1-3; possible D gene TRBD1, 5 bases. This CDR3 is built from 16 residues. V lost 4 bases, J lost 2 bases, and 15 bases lay in between. CDR1 and CDR2 from the germline V gene are SGHAT and FQNNGV. The CDR3 DNA sequence: TGTGCCAGCAGCTCGTTAGGGCGGGGGACTGGAAACACCATATATTTT. Protein: CASSSLGRGTGNTIYF.

This clone was picked up one time. The V gene is TRBV13, the J gene TRBJ2-1; 8 bases are a match to TRBD2. The germline V gene encodes CDR1 PRHDT and CDR2 FYEKMQ (reference sequence). V shed 5 bases, J shed 10 bases, and the junction held 7 bases outside the gene matches. The CDR3 extends over 13 amino acids. The CDR3 reads CASSPGGQGEQFF. CDR3 DNA: TGTGCCAGCAGCCCGGGAGGGCAGGGGGAGCAGTTCTTC.